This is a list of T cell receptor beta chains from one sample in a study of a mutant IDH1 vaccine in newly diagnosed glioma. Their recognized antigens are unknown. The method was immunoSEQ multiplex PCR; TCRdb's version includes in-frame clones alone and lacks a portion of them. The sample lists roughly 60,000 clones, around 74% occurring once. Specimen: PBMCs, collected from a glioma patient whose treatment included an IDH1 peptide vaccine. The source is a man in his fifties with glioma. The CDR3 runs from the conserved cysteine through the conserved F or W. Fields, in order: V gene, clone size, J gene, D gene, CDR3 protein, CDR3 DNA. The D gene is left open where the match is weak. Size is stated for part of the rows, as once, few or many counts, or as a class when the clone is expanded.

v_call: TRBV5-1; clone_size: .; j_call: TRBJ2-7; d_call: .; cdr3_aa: CASSLGRLTVEEQYF; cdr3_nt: TGCGCCAGCAGCTTGGGGAGGCTCACGGTGGAGGAGCAGTACTTC
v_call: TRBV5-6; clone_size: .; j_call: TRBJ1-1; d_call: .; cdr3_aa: CASSLARGWVNTEAFF; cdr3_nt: TGTGCCAGCAGCTTGGCCCGGGGTTGGGTGAACACTGAAGCTTTCTTT
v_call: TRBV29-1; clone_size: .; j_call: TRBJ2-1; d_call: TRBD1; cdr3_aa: CSGTGGLANEQFF; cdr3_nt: TGCAGCGGAACAGGGGGACTGGCGAATGAGCAGTTCTTC
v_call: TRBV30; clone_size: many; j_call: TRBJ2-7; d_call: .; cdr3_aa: CAWSVEGLGYEQYF; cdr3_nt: TGTGCCTGGAGTGTAGAGGGGCTAGGGTACGAGCAGTACTTC
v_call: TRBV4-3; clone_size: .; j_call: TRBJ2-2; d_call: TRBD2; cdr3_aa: CASSRARGDTGELFF; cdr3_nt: TGCGCCAGCAGCCGGGCTCGGGGGGACACCGGGGAGCTGTTTTTT
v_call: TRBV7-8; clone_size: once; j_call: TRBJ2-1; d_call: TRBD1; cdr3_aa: CASSQGARGLGNEQFF; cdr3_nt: TGTGCCAGCAGCCAAGGGGCCAGGGGGTTAGGGAATGAGCAGTTCTTC
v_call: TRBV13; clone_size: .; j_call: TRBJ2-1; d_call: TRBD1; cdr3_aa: CASSLGTGEYNEQFF; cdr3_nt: TGTGCCAGCAGCTTAGGGACAGGGGAGTACAATGAGCAGTTCTTC
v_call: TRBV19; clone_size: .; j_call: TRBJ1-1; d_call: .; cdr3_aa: CASRQRMNTEAFF; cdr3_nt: TGTGCCAGTAGACAGAGAATGAACACTGAAGCTTTCTTT
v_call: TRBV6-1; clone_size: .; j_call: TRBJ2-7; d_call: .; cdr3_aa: CASSEQQNYEQYF; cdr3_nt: TGTGCCAGCAGTGAACAGCAAAACTACGAGCAGTACTTC
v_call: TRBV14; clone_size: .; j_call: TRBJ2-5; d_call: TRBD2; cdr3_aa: CASSQASPGGQYF; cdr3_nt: TGTGCCAGCAGCCAAGCGTCCCCGGGGGGCCAGTACTTC
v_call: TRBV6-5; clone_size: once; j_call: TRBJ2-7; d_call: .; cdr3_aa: CASSYTDTYEQYF; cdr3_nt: TGTGCCAGCAGTTACACAGATACCTACGAGCAGTACTTC
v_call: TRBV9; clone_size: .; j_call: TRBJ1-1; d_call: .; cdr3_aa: CASSTPGTTEAFF; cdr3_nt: TGTGCCAGCAGCACCCCAGGGACCACTGAAGCTTTCTTT
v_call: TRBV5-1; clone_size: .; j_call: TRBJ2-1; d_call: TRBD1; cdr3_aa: CASSLRGPNEQFF; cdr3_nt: TGCGCCAGCAGCTTGAGGGGGCCAAATGAGCAGTTCTTC
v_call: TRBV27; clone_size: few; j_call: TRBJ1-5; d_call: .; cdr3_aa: CASSPTNQPQHF; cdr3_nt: TGTGCCAGCAGTCCAACAAATCAGCCCCAGCATTTT
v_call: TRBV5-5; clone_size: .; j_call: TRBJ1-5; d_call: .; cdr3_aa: CASSFLQGLNQPQHF; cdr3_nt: TGTGCCAGCAGCTTCCTTCAGGGTCTCAATCAGCCCCAGCATTTT
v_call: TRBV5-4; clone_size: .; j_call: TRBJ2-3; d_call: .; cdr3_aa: CASSLSGRGTDTQYF; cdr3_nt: TGTGCCAGCAGCTTAAGCGGTCGGGGCACAGATACGCAGTATTTT
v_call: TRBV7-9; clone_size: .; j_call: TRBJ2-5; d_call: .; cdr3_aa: CASSPVYGEETQYF; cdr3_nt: TGTGCCAGCAGCCCCGTTTACGGCGAAGAGACCCAGTACTTC
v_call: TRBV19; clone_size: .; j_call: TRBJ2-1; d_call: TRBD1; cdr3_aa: CASSIGQGFNEQFF; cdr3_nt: TGTGCCAGTAGTATAGGACAGGGGTTCAATGAGCAGTTCTTC
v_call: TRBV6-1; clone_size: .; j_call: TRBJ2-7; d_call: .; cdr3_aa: CASRPGPNYEQYF; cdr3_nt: TGTGCCAGCAGACCCGGGCCAAACTACGAGCAGTACTTC
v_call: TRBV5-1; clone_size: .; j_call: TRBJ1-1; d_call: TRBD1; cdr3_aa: CASSFSKGASDTEAFF; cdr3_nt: TGCGCCAGCAGCTTTAGTAAGGGGGCTTCTGACACTGAAGCTTTCTTT
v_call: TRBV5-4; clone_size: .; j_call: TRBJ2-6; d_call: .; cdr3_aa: CASSGWGPKRISGANVLTF; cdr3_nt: TGTGCCAGCAGCGGTTGGGGGCCAAAACGCATCTCTGGGGCCAACGTCCTGACTTTC
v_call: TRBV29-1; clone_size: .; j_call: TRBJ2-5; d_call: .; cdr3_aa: CSVELVGQGETQYF; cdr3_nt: TGCAGCGTTGAATTAGTAGGGCAGGGGGAGACCCAGTACTTC
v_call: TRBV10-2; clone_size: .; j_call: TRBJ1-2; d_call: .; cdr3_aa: CASSEGRGYGYTF; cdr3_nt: TGCGCCAGCAGTGAGGGTCGCGGCTATGGCTACACCTTC
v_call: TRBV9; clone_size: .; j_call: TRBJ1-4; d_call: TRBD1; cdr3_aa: CASSVGQGAISEKLFF; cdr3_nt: TGTGCCAGCAGCGTAGGGCAGGGGGCGATCAGTGAAAAACTGTTTTTT
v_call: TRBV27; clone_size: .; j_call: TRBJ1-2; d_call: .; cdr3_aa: CASRLDRGNFYGYTF; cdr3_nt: TGTGCCAGCAGGCTGGACAGAGGCAACTTCTATGGCTACACCTTC
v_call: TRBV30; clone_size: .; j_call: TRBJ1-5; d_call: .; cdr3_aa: CAWSVFGQANQPQHF; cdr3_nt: TGTGCCTGGAGTGTATTCGGGCAGGCTAATCAGCCCCAGCATTTT
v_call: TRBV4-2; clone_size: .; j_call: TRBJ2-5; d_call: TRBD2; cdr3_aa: CASSQLAGGLEETQYF; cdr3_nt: TGTGCCAGCAGCCAGTTAGCGGGGGGGTTAGAAGAGACCCAGTACTTC